This section outlines one T cell receptor beta chain sequence together with its context. The antigen is undetermined. Germline V gene sequence: CDR1 MNHNS, CDR2 SASEGT. Trimming shortened V by 3 bases and J by 4 bases, and 10 bases separated the two germline ends. The CDR3 has 15 amino acids. These data belong to a study of shared clonotypes between healthy human individuals. Assay used: immunoSEQ multiplex PCR; TCRdb lists only in-frame clones, some missing. Here the sample spans some 1,900,000 clones, approximately 94% being singletons. The study, taken as a whole, reports: Generally, naive subsets came out with larger estimated richness than memory subsets.

CD45RO-negative CD8 cells positively selected for CCR7 made up the naive population, which excluded terminally differentiated effector memory CD45RA+ cells. All donors were healthy HIV-negative adults lacking recent acute infections or vaccinations. The chain recombines TRBV6-1 with TRBJ1-6; possible D gene TRBD1, 6 bases. The sequence came from a man younger than 30 in good health. Sequencing was performed on naive CD8+ T cells sorted from blood. The CDR3 DNA is TGTGCCAGCAGTGAGTGGACAGAATATAATTCACCCCTCCACTTT. This encodes CASSEWTEYNSPLHF.